The 6 T cell receptor beta chains below all came from one sample that was sequenced in a study of shared clonotypes between healthy human individuals. Repertoires were generated with immunoSEQ multiplex PCR, while TCRdb's copy carries only in-frame clones and drops some. The table records under 150,000 clones, about two thirds of them present only once. What was sequenced was memory CD8+ T cells sorted from blood. Regarding subset: CD45RO+ cells pooled with CCR7-negative TemRA cells. The source is a woman aged 25 to 45 in good health.

This rearrangement joins TRBV27 to TRBJ2-4; D is ambiguous. Germline V gene data show CDR1 as MNHEY and CDR2 as SMNVEV (reference sequence). Trimming removed 6 bases at V and 4 bases at J, with 16 bases between. CDR3 size: 15 residues. CDR3 in amino acids: CASSPILGMKNIQYF. For the CDR3, the DNA is TGTGCCAGCAGCCCGATCCTTGGGATGAAAAACATTCAGTACTTC.

The table lists this clone with many counts. The CDR3 loop is CATSRDGETSNEQFF. Here the CDR3 DNA reads TGTGCCACCAGCAGAGATGGAGAGACGAGTAATGAGCAGTTCTTC. The chain couples TRBV15 to TRBJ2-1; no clear D. V lost 0 bases, J lost 7 bases, and 13 bases lay in between. Germline loops: CDR1 LNHNV, CDR2 YYDKDF (reference sequence). This CDR3 contains 15 residues. The whole variable domain, remainder taken from reference TRBV15 and TRBJ2-1, is DAMVIQNPRYQVTQFGKPVTLSCSQTLNHNVMYWYQQKSSQAPKLLFHYYDKDFNNEADTPDNFQSRRPNTSFCFLDIRSPGLGDTAMYLCATSRDGETSNEQFFGPGTRLTVL.

V gene TRBV11-2 combines with J gene TRBJ2-7; the match to TRBD2 covers 10 bases. With V trimmed by 7 bases and J by 2 bases, 8 bases remained unmatched. The germline CDR1 and CDR2 sequences are SGHAT and FQNNGV. CDR3 length: 15 residues. The CDR3 coding sequence is TGTGCCAGCAAACTACCCGGACTAGCGGCCTACGAGCAGTACTTC. The encoded protein is CASKLPGLAAYEQYF.

This chain uses TRBV15 with TRBJ2-2; TRBD2 is a possible D gene (5 bases). Germline-derived CDR1 and CDR2 are LNHNV and YYDKDF (reference sequence). The V and J ends lost 4 bases and 6 bases respectively, with 12 bases between them. CDR3 length: 14 residues. The CDR3 region has the DNA TGTGCCACCAGCACAAACGTCGGGGCCGGGGAGCTGTTTTTT. Translation: CATSTNVGAGELFF.

The gene calls are TRBV7-2 and TRBJ2-1, with TRBD2 matching 7 bases. V lost 5 bases to trimming and J lost 7 bases; unmatched junction nucleotides: 11. Germline lookup yields CDR1 SGHTA and CDR2 FQGNSA. CDR3 length equals 15 residues. CDR3: CASSPLAGARNEQFF. CDR3 DNA sequence: TGTGCCAGCAGCCCCTTGGCGGGAGCTAGAAATGAGCAGTTCTTC.

In this sample, this clone turned up a few times. V and J are TRBV29-1 and TRBJ1-5, with unresolved D. V shed 4 bases and J shed 1 base, with 8 bases lying between them. CDR1 SQVTM and CDR2 ANQGSEA come from the germline V gene. The length of the CDR3 is 13 residues. Written as DNA, the CDR3 is TGCAGCGTTGCCCCGGGGAGCAATCAGCCCCAGCATTTT. Amino acids: CSVAPGSNQPQHF.